These 11 T cell receptor beta chains came from one sample sequenced in a study of T cell repertoires in cytomegalovirus infection. Their specific antigens are unknown. TCRdb ran MiXCR on the reads and lists one entry per CDR3 protein. This table holds about 770,000 distinct CDR3 sequences, under 35% found once. The sequencing here drew on cultured CD8+ T cells from PBMCs, taken from culture after CMV antigen stimulation. Receptors originate from a human donor in good health (CMV status not recorded). Some clones in this sample may be carry-over from other donors' samples.

The table lists this clonotype with a few counts. The V and J genes are TRBV7-6 and TRBJ2-5, with a possible D match to TRBD1 (5 bases). Trimming pared 3 bases from V and 4 bases from J, leaving 12 bases between. Germline CDR1 is SGHVS and CDR2 is FNYEAQ. This CDR3 has 14 residues. The CDR3 region is CASSFGQRGETQYF. Here the CDR3 DNA reads TGTGCCAGCAGCTTCGGACAAAGGGGAGAGACCCAGTACTTC.

This rearrangement joins TRBV12-3 or TRBV12-4 to TRBJ2-3, with TRBD2 matching 13 bases. The CDR3 sequence is 18 residues long. The trim removed 5 bases at V and 3 bases at J, leaving 11 bases unmatched. CDR3 nucleotides: TGTGCCAGCAGTCAAACGACCGGGACTAGCGGGGAGACAGATACGCAGTATTTT. It is translated as CASSQTTGTSGETDTQYF.

The chain carries TRBV7-9 and TRBJ1-5; tentative D call: TRBD1 (5 bases). Trimming pared 4 bases from V and 11 bases from J, leaving 12 bases between. CDR1 is SEHNR and CDR2 is FQNEAQ in the germline V gene (reference sequence). The CDR3 totals 12 residues. Here the CDR3 DNA reads TGTGCCAGCAGCTCTGGGGGTTTGGCCCAGCATTTT. This encodes CASSSGGLAQHF.

This clonotype was seen a handful of times. The V gene is TRBV27, the J gene TRBJ2-7; D is unresolved. The CDR3 runs to 14 residues. Between the trimmed V and J ends, which lost 2 bases and 7 bases, there was a span of 15 bases. Germline values: CDR1 MNHEY, CDR2 SMNVEV (reference sequence). The CDR3 region is CASSLRSGPWEQYV. CDR3 coding DNA: TGTGCCAGCAGTTTAAGGTCAGGCCCTTGGGAGCAGTACGTC.

The V and J genes are TRBV20-1 and TRBJ1-4; D may be TRBD1 (5 bases). V lost 1 base to trimming and J lost 5 bases, with 11 bases between them. The CDR3 has 14 residues. Germline-derived CDR1 and CDR2 are DFQATT and SNEGSKA (reference sequence). The CDR3, as DNA: TGCAGTGCTAGAGGCACAGGCCCGAATGAAAAACTGTTTTTT. Translation gives CSARGTGPNEKLFF.

This clonotype was recorded many times. The gene calls are TRBV7-8 and TRBJ2-3, with TRBD2 as a possible D gene (7 bases). CDR1 is SGHVS and CDR2 is FQNEAQ in the germline V gene. CDR3 length: 16 amino acids. V shed 5 bases and J shed 0 bases, with 15 bases lying between them. Written as DNA, the CDR3 is TGTGCCAGCAGCCGCCCGGGGGGCGTTAGCACAGATACGCAGTATTTT. The encoded protein is CASSRPGGVSTDTQYF.

This clonotype occurred many times. A junction end diverges from the germline sequence, so it may reflect a read error. The CDR3 reads CASSLAGGEYNEQFF. The DNA for the CDR3 is TGTGCCAGCAGCCTAGCGGGGGGGGAATACAATGAGCAGTTCTTC. V usage is TRBV7-2 and J usage is TRBJ2-1; 12 bases match TRBD2. The CDR3 consists of 15 residues. Germline assignment: CDR1 SGHTA and CDR2 FQGNSA.

As to this clonotype: One end of the junction does not line up with germline, which may come from a read error. The chain joins TRBV5-6 to TRBJ1-1, with no clear D. The CDR3 loop spans 13 amino acids. From germline, CDR1 is SGHDT and CDR2 YYEEEE. The CDR3 bases are TGTGCCAGCAGCTTGGGGGTGAACACTGAAGGTTTCTTT. This encodes CASSLGVNTEGFF.

The chain links TRBV18 to TRBJ1-5; no clear D gene. The V end lost 2 bases, the J end lost 4 bases, and 6 bases lay between the germline ends. Germline V gives CDR1 KGHSH, CDR2 LQKENI. The CDR3 extends over 13 amino acids. The CDR3 loop reads CASSPGKNQPQHF. The DNA for the CDR3 is TGTGCCAGCTCACCAGGAAAAAATCAGCCCCAGCATTTT.

The chain joins TRBV19 to TRBJ1-6, with D unresolved. CDR1 and CDR2 from the germline V gene are LNHDA and SQIVND (reference sequence). The V gene lost 5 bases and the J gene lost 0 bases, with 5 bases spanning the gap. CDR3 length: 14 amino acids. DNA for the CDR3: TGTGCCAGTAGTTACAGCTCCTATAATTCACCCCTCCACTTT. Translated: CASSYSSYNSPLHF.

The rearrangement links TRBV7-3 to TRBJ2-2; D is unresolved. Germline V gene lookup returns CDR1 SGHTA and CDR2 FQGTGA. V was shortened by 5 bases and J by 1 base, with 11 bases between the two germline ends. The CDR3 covers 15 residues. CDR3 in DNA: TGTGCCAGCAGCCCCGGCGCCAAGAACACCGGGGAGCTGTTTTTT. Translation: CASSPGAKNTGELFF.